These T cell receptor beta chains were read from a single sample in a study of cytomegalovirus exposure and HLA in healthy donors. TCRdb keeps only in-frame clones here, not all; method: immunoSEQ multiplex PCR. The sample has some 150,000 clones; 79% are singletons. Source material: PBMCs. These receptors all stem from a woman aged 50 to 60 in good health and CMV-seronegative. Each CDR3 is given with its conserved first and last residue. The D gene is left open where the match is weak. The size field is filled for only some rows; it gives once, few, many or a size class.

CDR3nt,CDR3aa,abundance,j_gene,d_gene,v_gene
TGTGCCAGCAGCAAGACAGGGGATAGGCAGTTCTTC,CASSKTGDRQFF,NA,TRBJ2-1,TRBD1,TRBV11-1
TGTGCCAGTAGTGCCCTCGACAGATCCTACGAGCAGTACTTC,CASSALDRSYEQYF,NA,TRBJ2-7,NA,TRBV19
TGTGCCAGCAGTTATATCAATTCACCCCTCCACTTT,CASSYINSPLHF,NA,TRBJ1-6,NA,TRBV6-1
TGTGCCTGGAGTGGCCGAGGGGGCTTCGTCGGGGAGCTGTTTTTT,CAWSGRGGFVGELFF,NA,TRBJ2-2,TRBD1,TRBV30
TGTGCCAGCAGTTTTAGGACGACAGGGGGGAACATTCAGTACTTC,CASSFRTTGGNIQYF,NA,TRBJ2-4,TRBD1,TRBV28
TGCGCCAGCACCTCCGAGACAGGGGTAGGAGAGACCCAGTACTTC,CASTSETGVGETQYF,NA,TRBJ2-5,TRBD1,TRBV5-1
TGTGCCAGCCGACTAGCGGGAGGGCCCGCCGAGCAGTACTTC,CASRLAGGPAEQYF,NA,TRBJ2-7,TRBD2,TRBV28
TGCGCCAGCAGCCAGATCGGACTAGCGAACGTGAACACCGGGGAGCTGTTTTTT,CASSQIGLANVNTGELFF,NA,TRBJ2-2,TRBD2,TRBV4-1
TGTGCCAGCAGTCTAAGTTCGGGGGGGAATCAGCCCCAGCATTTT,CASSLSSGGNQPQHF,once,TRBJ1-5,NA,TRBV28
TGTGCCAGCAGCTTGGCGGGGGTAAACACCGGGGAGCTGTTTTTT,CASSLAGVNTGELFF,NA,TRBJ2-2,NA,TRBV5-4
TGTGCCAGCAGCGTGGGCACAGGGAAAGAATACTACGAGCAGTACTTC,CASSVGTGKEYYEQYF,NA,TRBJ2-7,NA,TRBV9
TGTGCCAGCAGCTTAGTGCAGCCGCGGGAGACCCAGTACTTC,CASSLVQPRETQYF,NA,TRBJ2-5,NA,TRBV7-9
TGTGCCAGCACCATTAGCGGGCACTCCTACGAGCAGTACTTC,CASTISGHSYEQYF,NA,TRBJ2-7,TRBD2,TRBV28
TGCGCCAGCAGCCTAGGACAGGGCGGCAACGAGCAGTACTTC,CASSLGQGGNEQYF,NA,TRBJ2-7,TRBD1,TRBV5-1
TGTGCCAGCAGCCCATCGGGACTAGCGGGAGGGACAGCCAATGAGCAGTTCTTC,CASSPSGLAGGTANEQFF,NA,TRBJ2-1,TRBD2,TRBV9
TGTGCTAGTGCCGCGACAGCTCGGGGGACTGAAGCTTTCTTT,CASAATARGTEAFF,few,TRBJ1-1,NA,TRBV12-5
TGTGCCAGTAGTATAAGTCAGGGGGCAGTTAGGAATGAGCAGTTCTTC,CASSISQGAVRNEQFF,NA,TRBJ2-1,TRBD1,TRBV19
TGTGCCAGCAGTTTAGCCGAAGGACAGGGTTGGGATTCACCCCTCCACTTT,CASSLAEGQGWDSPLHF,NA,TRBJ1-6,TRBD1,TRBV28
TGCAGCGTGGGTAGAAGGACTGCGAGCTACGAGCAGTACTTC,CSVGRRTASYEQYF,NA,TRBJ2-7,NA,TRBV29-1
TGTGCCAGCAGTTACGGACAGGGTAGCCCTGAAGCTTTCTTT,CASSYGQGSPEAFF,NA,TRBJ1-1,TRBD1,TRBV6-5
TGTGCCAGCAGTCGGACAGGGGGAGAGACCCAGTACTTC,CASSRTGGETQYF,NA,TRBJ2-5,TRBD1,TRBV6-6
TGTTCCAGCAGCTTAGCTGGCGGCTACACCTTC,CSSSLAGGYTF,NA,TRBJ1-2,NA,TRBV7-9
TGTGCCAGTAGTCGGTCCGGGACGCAGTATTTT,CASSRSGTQYF,NA,TRBJ2-3,NA,TRBV19
TGCGCCAGCAGCCAAGAGGTCCTACAGGGGGCCACTGAAGCTTTCTTT,CASSQEVLQGATEAFF,NA,TRBJ1-1,TRBD1,TRBV4-3
TGCGCCAGCAGCCAAGAAGGATTAGCGGGGAGGTCCGGGGAGCTGTTTTTT,CASSQEGLAGRSGELFF,NA,TRBJ2-2,TRBD2,TRBV4-3
TGTGCCATCAGCGAGAGGACAGGGGACAATGAGCAGTTCTTC,CAISERTGDNEQFF,NA,TRBJ2-1,TRBD1,TRBV10-3
TGTGCCAGCAGTTTATACAGGGCCGGAATAAACACTGAAGCTTTCTTT,CASSLYRAGINTEAFF,NA,TRBJ1-1,NA,TRBV28
TGTGCCTGTACCAACCGGGACAGGGACGAAAAACTGTTTTTT,CACTNRDRDEKLFF,NA,TRBJ1-4,TRBD1,TRBV30
TGTGCCAGCAGCTTCGGGGGGGCCTACGAGCAGTACTTC,CASSFGGAYEQYF,NA,TRBJ2-7,TRBD2,TRBV7-6
TGTTCCAGCAAGAGAGGGAATGGTGGCTACACCTTC,CSSKRGNGGYTF,NA,TRBJ1-2,NA,TRBV7-9
TGTGCCAGCATGGGGACAAGCTCCTATAATTCACCCCTCCACTTT,CASMGTSSYNSPLHF,NA,TRBJ1-6,NA,TRBV6-6
TGTGCCAGCAGCCCAGGGAGGGGGAGCTCCTATAATTCACCCCTCCACTTT,CASSPGRGSSYNSPLHF,NA,TRBJ1-6,NA,TRBV11-2
TGCGCCAGCAGCCAAGTCGTTGGGGGGTTTGGGGAGCTGTTTTTT,CASSQVVGGFGELFF,once,TRBJ2-2,NA,TRBV4-3
TGTGCCAGCACGACCGGGGGGGCAGGGAACACTGAAGCTTTCTTT,CASTTGGAGNTEAFF,NA,TRBJ1-1,NA,TRBV6-5
TGTGCCATCAGTGAGTCCCTGGACAGGAGCACAGATACGCAGTATTTT,CAISESLDRSTDTQYF,NA,TRBJ2-3,TRBD1,TRBV10-3
TGCGCCAGCAGCTTGAGTGGTTGGGGGCGGACAGATACGCAGTATTTT,CASSLSGWGRTDTQYF,NA,TRBJ2-3,NA,TRBV5-1
TGTGCCAGCAGCTCCCGTTCAGGGGCATGGATTGAAGCTTTCTTT,CASSSRSGAWIEAFF,NA,TRBJ1-1,NA,TRBV7-8
TGTGCCAGCAGTTCCGGGACAGGGGGCACAGATACGCAGTATTTT,CASSSGTGGTDTQYF,NA,TRBJ2-3,TRBD1,TRBV6-1
TGCGCCAGTTGTAACGGGGTACGGGTCGCCGGGGAGCTGTTTTTT,CASCNGVRVAGELFF,few,TRBJ2-2,NA,TRBV5-1
TGTGCCAGCAGTGAACAGGGAGGGGGCACTGAAGCTTTCTTT,CASSEQGGGTEAFF,NA,TRBJ1-1,NA,TRBV25-1
TGTGCCAGCAGCTTGGAAAGGGGGCACAATGGCTACACCTTC,CASSLERGHNGYTF,NA,TRBJ1-2,TRBD1,TRBV5-8
TGTGCCAGTACCTTAAGCGGGGGGGTCTCTGAGACCCAGTACTTC,CASTLSGGVSETQYF,NA,TRBJ2-5,TRBD2,TRBV19
TGTGCCAGCAGCTTAAACGGTTCCCCCGGCGAGCAGTACTTC,CASSLNGSPGEQYF,NA,TRBJ2-7,NA,TRBV7-6
TGTGCCAGTAGTATTATGGGACAGCGGAACACTGAAGCTTTCTTT,CASSIMGQRNTEAFF,NA,TRBJ1-1,TRBD1,TRBV19
TGTGCCAGCAGCTTAGCCCCTACTAGCGGCACTAGCACAGATACGCAGTATTTT,CASSLAPTSGTSTDTQYF,NA,TRBJ2-3,TRBD2,TRBV7-6
TGTGCCAGCAGTTCCTACGGGACAGGGGTCAATCAGCCCCAGCATTTT,CASSSYGTGVNQPQHF,NA,TRBJ1-5,TRBD1,TRBV28
TGTGCCAGCAGTCCGACAGTGTCTAGCACAGATACGCAGTATTTT,CASSPTVSSTDTQYF,NA,TRBJ2-3,NA,TRBV6-4